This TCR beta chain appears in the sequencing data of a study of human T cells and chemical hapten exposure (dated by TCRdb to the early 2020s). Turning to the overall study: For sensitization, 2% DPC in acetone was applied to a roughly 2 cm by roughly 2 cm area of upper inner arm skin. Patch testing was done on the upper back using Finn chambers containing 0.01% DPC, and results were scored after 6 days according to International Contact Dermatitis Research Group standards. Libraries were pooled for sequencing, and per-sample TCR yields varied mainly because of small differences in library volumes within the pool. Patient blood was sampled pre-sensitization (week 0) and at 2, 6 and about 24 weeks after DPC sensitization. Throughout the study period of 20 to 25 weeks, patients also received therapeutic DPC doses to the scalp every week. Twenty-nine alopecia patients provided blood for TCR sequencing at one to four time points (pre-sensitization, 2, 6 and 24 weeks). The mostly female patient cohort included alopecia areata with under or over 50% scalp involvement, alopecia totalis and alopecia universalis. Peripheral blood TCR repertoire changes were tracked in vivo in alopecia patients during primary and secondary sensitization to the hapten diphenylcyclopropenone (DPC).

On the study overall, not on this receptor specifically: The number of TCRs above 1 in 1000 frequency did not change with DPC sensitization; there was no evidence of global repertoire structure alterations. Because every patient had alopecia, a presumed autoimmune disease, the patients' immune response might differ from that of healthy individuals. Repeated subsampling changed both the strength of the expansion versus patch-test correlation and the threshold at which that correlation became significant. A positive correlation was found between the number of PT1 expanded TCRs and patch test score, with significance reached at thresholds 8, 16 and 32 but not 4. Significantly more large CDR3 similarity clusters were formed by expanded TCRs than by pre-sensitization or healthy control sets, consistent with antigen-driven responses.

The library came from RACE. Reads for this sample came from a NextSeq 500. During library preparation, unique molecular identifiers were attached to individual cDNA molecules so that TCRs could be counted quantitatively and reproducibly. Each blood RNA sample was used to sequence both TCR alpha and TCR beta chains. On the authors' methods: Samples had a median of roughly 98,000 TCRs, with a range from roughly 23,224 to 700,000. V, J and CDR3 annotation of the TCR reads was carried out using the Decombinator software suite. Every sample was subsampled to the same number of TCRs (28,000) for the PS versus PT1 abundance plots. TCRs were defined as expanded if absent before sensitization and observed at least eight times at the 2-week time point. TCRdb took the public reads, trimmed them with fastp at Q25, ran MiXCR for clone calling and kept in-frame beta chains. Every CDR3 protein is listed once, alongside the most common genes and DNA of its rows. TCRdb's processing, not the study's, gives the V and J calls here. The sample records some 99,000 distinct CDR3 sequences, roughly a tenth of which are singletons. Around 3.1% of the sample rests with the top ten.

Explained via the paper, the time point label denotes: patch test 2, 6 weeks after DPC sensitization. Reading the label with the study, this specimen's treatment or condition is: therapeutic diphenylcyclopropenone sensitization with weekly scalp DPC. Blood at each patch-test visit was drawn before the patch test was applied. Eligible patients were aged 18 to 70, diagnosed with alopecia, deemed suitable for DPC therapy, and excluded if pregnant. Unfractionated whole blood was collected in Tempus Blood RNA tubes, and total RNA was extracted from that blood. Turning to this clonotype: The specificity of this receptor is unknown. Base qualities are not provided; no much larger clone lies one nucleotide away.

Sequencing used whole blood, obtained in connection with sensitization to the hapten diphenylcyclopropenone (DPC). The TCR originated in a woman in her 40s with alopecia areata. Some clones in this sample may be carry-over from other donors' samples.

The CDR3 here reads CASGGEGQFF. Read as DNA, the sequence is TGTGCCAGCGGGGGTGAAGGGCAGTTCTTC. The chain is assembled from TRBV9 and TRBJ2-1; the D segment is perhaps TRBD1 or TRBD2, each sharing 5 matched bases. The CDR3 runs 10 amino acids, cysteine and phenylalanine included. This entry keeps only the CDR3 DNA: 30 bases, framed from base 1. The V end loses 7 bases and the J end loses 12 bases, and a stretch of 11 bases separates them. From the germline V gene, CDR1 is SGDLS and CDR2 is YYNGEE.